This T cell receptor beta chain was obtained from a study of blood T cell repertoires in COVID-19. Study-level background: Sites across the United States, Italy and Spain contributed samples from acute and convalescent COVID-19.

Per the germline V gene, CDR1 is SGHDT and CDR2 is YYEEEE. The V segment lost 4 bases and the J segment 1 base; nucleotides outside the gene matches: 6. CDR3 size: 16 residues. The assay was immunoSEQ multiplex PCR, and TCRdb's table has in-frame clones only and misses some. The sample holds around 180,000 clones, approximately 81% seen once. The clonotype originates from a woman older than 75 with active or convalescent COVID-19. The chain employs TRBV5-6 and TRBJ1-1, with 11 bases identical to TRBD1. The sequenced material came from peripheral blood. The CDR3 nucleotides read TGTGCCAGCAGCCCGGGGACAGGGGGATGGAACACTGAAGCTTTCTTT. Protein: CASSPGTGGWNTEAFF.